This TCR beta chain was documented in a study of blood T cell repertoires in COVID-19. This clone was seen a handful of times. Trimming shortened V by 3 bases and J by 7 bases, and 22 bases separated the two germline ends. The CDR3 is 18 residues long. The germline V gene has CDR1 SGHTA and CDR2 FQGNSA. Assay: immunoSEQ multiplex PCR; the TCRdb copy retains only in-frame clones and omits some. The data hold 100,000 to 120,000 clones, with around 81% observed a single time. The sequenced material came from peripheral blood. V usage is TRBV7-2 and J usage is TRBJ1-6; tentative D call: TRBD1 (5 bases). This clonotype was sampled from a woman aged 65 to 85 with acute or convalescent COVID-19. The CDR3 sequence is CASSLGPKLPSRNSPLHF. The CDR3 DNA reads as TGTGCCAGCAGCTTGGGGCCGAAGCTCCCATCCAGAAATTCACCCCTCCACTTT.